Listed here are 18 T cell receptor beta chains from one sample, sequenced in a study of T cell responses to AZD1222 COVID-19 vaccine. Sequencing used immunoSEQ multiplex PCR; TCRdb keeps in-frame clones, though not all of them. Altogether roughly 140,000 clones are present, 85% to 90% being singletons, with the ten largest covering over 3%. The source was peripheral blood, collected 28 days after the second AZD1222 dose. The receptor source for this set is an adult who received the AZD1222 COVID-19 vaccine.

The chain joins TRBV5-6 to TRBJ2-3, with D possibly being TRBD1 (6 bases). The CDR3 extends over 16 amino acids. Germline CDR1 and CDR2: SGHDT and YYEEEE. The V gene lost 0 bases and the J gene lost 0 bases, with 11 bases spanning the gap. The DNA for the CDR3 is TGTGCCAGCAGCTTGGGACAGGCGGCAAGCACAGATACGCAGTATTTT. Protein product: CASSLGQAASTDTQYF.

The chain joins TRBV20-1 to TRBJ1-2; D is unclear. CDR1 is DFQATT and CDR2 is SNEGSKA in the germline V gene (reference sequence). Trimming cost V 6 bases and J 9 bases, with 14 bases left between them. This CDR3 region has 11 residues. The CDR3: CSARKGSSYTF. CDR3 bases: TGCAGTGCAAGAAAGGGAAGCAGCTACACCTTC.

The V gene is TRBV2, the J gene TRBJ2-7; 12 bases fit TRBD2. V trimming: 3 bases; J trimming: 3 bases; junction bases outside the gene matches: 12. Germline loops: CDR1 SNHLY, CDR2 FYNNEI. CDR3 length: 18 amino acids. The chain's CDR3 is CASSEYPLTSGGYYEQYF. CDR3 DNA sequence: TGTGCCAGCAGTGAGTACCCACTGACTAGCGGGGGATACTACGAGCAGTACTTC.

The chain links TRBV11-2 to TRBJ1-1, with 8 bases matching TRBD1. Unmatched junction bases numbered 9, after V lost 7 bases and J lost 5 bases. The CDR3 loop spans 14 amino acids. Germline V gives CDR1 SGHAT, CDR2 FQNNGV. The CDR3 loop is CASNNDRGGTEAFF. CDR3 bases: TGTGCCAGCAACAACGACAGGGGTGGAACTGAAGCTTTCTTT.

This clone was counted once. V usage is TRBV29-1 and J usage is TRBJ2-7; the D gene could be TRBD1 or TRBD2 (6 bases each). CDR3 length: 13 amino acids. CDR1 is SQVTM and CDR2 is ANQGSEA in the germline V gene. Trimming took 7 bases from V and 2 from J, leaving 15 bases between them. CDR3 loop: CSALTGGTYEQYF. CDR3 DNA: TGCAGCGCTTTGACAGGAGGGACCTACGAGCAGTACTTC.

This clone was recorded only once. The chain carries TRBV28 and TRBJ2-1; 10 nucleotides line up with TRBD2. V trimming: 3 bases; J trimming: 8 bases; junction bases outside the gene matches: 16. The CDR3 totals 18 residues. Germline-derived CDR1 and CDR2 are MDHEN and SYDVKM. CDR3: CASSFGAGLAGESDEQFF. The DNA of the CDR3 is TGTGCCAGCAGTTTCGGAGCAGGGCTAGCGGGAGAATCGGATGAGCAGTTCTTC.

A single count supports this clone. This chain joins TRBV27 and TRBJ2-5, with a weak D call TRBD2 (6 bases). Between the trimmed V and J ends, which lost 0 bases and 7 bases, there was a span of 15 bases. Germline V CDR1 and CDR2: MNHEY, SMNVEV (reference sequence). This CDR3 is 15 amino acids long. CDR3 bases: TGTGCCAGCAGTTTATCGAGGAGGGGAGAGAGGACCCAGTACTTC. Translating it yields CASSLSRRGERTQYF.

This clone showed up just a few times. V gene TRBV15 combines with J gene TRBJ2-7; D is possibly TRBD1 (6 bases). V lost 0 bases to trimming and J lost 4 bases, with 16 bases between them. The CDR3 spans 16 residues. Germline values: CDR1 LNHNV, CDR2 YYDKDF (reference sequence). This chain's CDR3 is CATSRDLAGTFYEQYF. The CDR3 bases are TGTGCCACCAGCAGAGATCTCGCAGGGACATTTTACGAGCAGTACTTC.

The chain joins TRBV3-1 (or the pseudogene TRBV3-2) to TRBJ2-7; TRBD1 might be the D (6 bases). V was shortened by 3 bases and J by 2 bases, with 11 bases between the two germline ends. The CDR3 extends over 14 amino acids. Germline V gene lookup returns CDR1 LGHDT and CDR2 YNNKEL (reference sequence). DNA for the CDR3: TGTGCCAGCAGCCAGGAGACAGGAACCTACGAGCAGTACTTC. This sequence encodes CASSQETGTYEQYF.

This clone was detected only once. This same CDR3 is encoded by further DNA sequences in the sample. The chain is built from TRBV18 and TRBJ2-7; D is unresolved. The germline CDR1 and CDR2 sequences are KGHSH and LQKENI. The length of the CDR3 is 13 residues. V lost 3 bases and J 1 base, leaving 7 bases between the germline ends. The CDR3 here is CASSPPGSYEQYF. CDR3 DNA: TGTGCCAGCTCACCGCCGGGTTCCTACGAGCAGTACTTC.

CDR3 coding DNA: TGTGCCACCAGTGCACTTACTAGCGGGGGGGACAATGAGCAGTTCTTC. Its protein is CATSALTSGGDNEQFF. This sequence joins TRBV24-1 and TRBJ2-1, with 13 positions matching TRBD2. This CDR3 comprises 16 residues. Looked up from germline, CDR1 is KGHDR and CDR2 is SFDVKD. Losses at the gene ends were 5 bases for V and 5 bases for J; bases not matched to a gene: 5.

Points on this clone: Compared with germline, one end of the junction differs, possibly owing to a read error. V usage is TRBV7-9 and J usage is TRBJ2-7; D possibly uses TRBD1 or TRBD2 (5 bases each). This CDR3 contains 12 residues. Germline V gene data show CDR1 as SEHNR and CDR2 as FQNEAQ (reference sequence). The CDR3 region is CASSFSPGPFNF. The DNA of the CDR3 is TGTGCCAGCAGCTTCTCTCCGGGACCTTTCAACTTC. The full variable domain, its missing parts supplied by reference TRBV7-9 and TRBJ2-7, is DTGVSQNPRHKITKRGQNVTFRCDPISEHNRLYWYRQTLGQGPEFLTYFQNEAQLEKSRLLSDRFSAERPKGSFSTLEIQRTEQGDSAMYLCASSFSPGPFNFGPGTRLTVT.

This clone was detected once. The chain is built from TRBV6-5 and TRBJ2-1; D uncertain. Between the trimmed V and J ends, which lost 6 bases and 6 bases, there was a span of 6 bases. Germline V gene data show CDR1 as MNHEY and CDR2 as SVGAGI. This CDR3 has 11 amino acids. For the CDR3, the DNA is TGTGCCAGCAGCAGGTTCAATGAGCAGTTCTTC. This encodes CASSRFNEQFF.

V and J are TRBV25-1 and TRBJ1-3; the D is unclear. V lost 1 base, J lost 4 bases, and 11 bases lay in between. The germline V gene encodes CDR1 MGHDK and CDR2 SYGVNS. There are 15 residues in the CDR3. DNA for the CDR3: TGTGCCAGCAGTGAATTCAAGGGAAAGGGAAACACCATATATTTT. As protein: CASSEFKGKGNTIYF.

For the CDR3, the DNA is TGTGCCAGTAGTATAGGTCGGGAGACTCAGCCCCAGCATTTT. Translation gives CASSIGRETQPQHF. The chain recombines TRBV19 with TRBJ1-5; D is undetermined. Trimming left V 1 base short and J 6 bases short, with 10 bases between. This CDR3 is 14 amino acids long. CDR1 LNHDA and CDR2 SQIVND come from the germline V gene (reference sequence).

The sample holds one count of this clone. The chain is built from TRBV28 and TRBJ1-3; D might be TRBD1 (6 bases). This CDR3 contains 15 residues. CDR1 is MDHEN and CDR2 is SYDVKM in the germline V gene. The V and J ends lost 8 bases and 0 bases respectively, with 14 bases between them. The CDR3, as DNA: TGTGCCAGCGTTGGGGGACATTTCTCTGGAAACACCATATATTTT. This encodes CASVGGHFSGNTIYF.

This clone was counted once. J is TRBJ2-1 and V is TRBV7-6; D is unresolved. CDR3 length: 16 amino acids. With 5 bases removed from V and 1 base from J, the gap between germline ends came to 15 bases. Looked up from germline, CDR1 is SGHVS and CDR2 is FNYEAQ. The CDR3 region has the DNA TGTGCCAGCAGCCCTCGAGGTTCAATGTCCTACAATGAGCAGTTCTTC. It is translated as CASSPRGSMSYNEQFF. The full variable domain, with the rest looked up from reference TRBV7-6 and TRBJ2-1, is GAGVSQSPRYKVTKRGQDVALRCDPISGHVSLYWYRQALGQGPEFLTYFNYEAQQDKSGLPNDRFSAERPEGSISTLTIQRTEQRDSAMYRCASSPRGSMSYNEQFFGPGTRLTVL.

V is TRBV10-2 and J is TRBJ2-3, with 10 bases lining up with TRBD2. CDR3 length equals 14 residues. The trim removed 11 bases at V and 1 base at J, leaving 6 bases unmatched. Germline V gene data show CDR1 as WSHSY and CDR2 as SAAADI. The CDR3 here is CAGGTSEGTDTQYF. CDR3 coding DNA: TGCGCCGGCGGGACTAGCGAGGGCACAGATACGCAGTATTTT.